These 29 T cell receptor beta chains were sequenced from one sample in a study of Ad26.COV2.S vaccination and SARS-CoV-2 variants. Using immunoSEQ multiplex PCR, the repertoire was profiled, and TCRdb retains in-frame clones only, with some absent. The sample shows some 640,000 clones, about 90% of them seen only once. The treatment denotes: approximately 18 received Ad26.COV2.S at low or high dose, single or two shots; five or six received placebo; per-sample allocation not given. Collection of samples fell on day 63 after the first vaccine or placebo injection. The sample consisted of peripheral blood, taken in a trial of Ad26.COV2.S vaccine versus placebo. The receptors come from a person between 18 and 59 years old who received the Ad26.COV2.S COVID-19 vaccine or a placebo.

This clone turned up a few times. The gene calls are TRBV2 and TRBJ1-4; possibly TRBD1 for D (5 bases). Between the trimmed V and J ends, which lost 8 bases and 4 bases, there was a span of 8 bases. CDR1 and CDR2 from the germline V gene are SNHLY and FYNNEI. The CDR3 loop spans 12 amino acids. CDR3 nucleotide sequence: TGTGCCAGCGCTGGGGGTAATGAAAAACTGTTTTTT. This gives the protein CASAGGNEKLFF.

The J gene is TRBJ2-3, the V gene TRBV30; perhaps TRBD1 as D (5 bases). CDR3 length: 14 amino acids. Deletions cut 0 bases from V and 1 base from J, with 8 bases between. Per the germline V gene, CDR1 is GTSNPN and CDR2 is SVGIG (reference sequence). The DNA for the CDR3 is TGTGCCTGGAGTGTACAGGCCCGCACAGATACGCAGTATTTT. This encodes CAWSVQARTDTQYF.

The chain is built from TRBV6-5 and TRBJ1-1; TRBD1 matches at 10 bases. The germline gives CDR1 MNHEY, CDR2 SVGAGI. The CDR3 sequence is 16 residues long. The V segment lost 0 bases and the J segment 4 bases; nucleotides outside the gene matches: 5. CDR3 loop: CASSYSRDRGPTEAFF. The CDR3 coding sequence is TGTGCCAGCAGTTACTCGAGAGACAGGGGGCCCACTGAAGCTTTCTTT.

J is TRBJ1-5 and V is TRBV27, with 8 bases identical to TRBD1. J lost 1 base, V lost 5 bases, and 7 bases had no gene match. Germline CDR1 is MNHEY and CDR2 is SMNVEV (reference sequence). CDR3 size: 16 residues. The CDR3 region has the DNA TGTGCCAGCAGTCTCCGACAGGGGACGAGCAATCAGCCCCAGCATTTT. Protein sequence: CASSLRQGTSNQPQHF.

The rearrangement joins TRBV6-5 to TRBJ1-2; 9 bases match TRBD1. V lost 5 bases and J lost 4; bases outside the gene matches: 5. Germline V gives CDR1 MNHEY, CDR2 SVGAGI. The CDR3 runs 14 residues. The CDR3 spells CASSLTGGGYGYTF. CDR3 DNA sequence: TGTGCCAGCAGTCTAACAGGGGGCGGCTATGGCTACACCTTC.

This clone was found a few times. The rearrangement joins TRBV9 to TRBJ1-1; D not certain. This CDR3 contains 14 residues. CDR1 is SGDLS, CDR2 YYNGEE, per germline. The V end was cut by 0 bases, the J end by 0 bases, with 6 bases between. The CDR3 sequence is CASSVAPMNTEAFF. CDR3 bases: TGTGCCAGCAGCGTAGCTCCTATGAACACTGAAGCTTTCTTT.

This rearrangement joins TRBV11-2 to TRBJ2-7; 12 nucleotides match TRBD1. Germline V CDR1 and CDR2: SGHAT, FQNNGV. This CDR3 has 18 residues. With V trimmed by 4 bases and J by 7 bases, 17 bases remained unmatched. The CDR3 spells CASSWGQGAILTTGEQYF. The CDR3 coding sequence is TGTGCCAGCAGCTGGGGACAGGGGGCGATCCTTACTACGGGGGAGCAGTACTTC.

The chain uses TRBV19 and TRBJ2-1, with a tentative D call TRBD1 (6 bases). The germline CDR1 and CDR2 sequences are LNHDA and SQIVND (reference sequence). The CDR3 runs to 16 residues. V shed 4 bases and J shed 2 bases, with 15 bases lying between them. CDR3 region: CASSTSAGGTYNEQFF. For the CDR3, the DNA is TGTGCCAGTAGTACGTCAGCTGGGGGCACCTACAATGAGCAGTTCTTC.

The gene calls are TRBV27 and TRBJ2-1, with TRBD1 matching 10 bases. CDR3 length: 15 residues. Germline-derived CDR1 and CDR2 are MNHEY and SMNVEV (reference sequence). V trimming: 7 bases; J trimming: 8 bases; junction bases outside the gene matches: 11. This chain's CDR3 is CASTKATGGLYEQFF. The CDR3 DNA sequence: TGTGCCAGCACCAAGGCGACAGGGGGCCTATATGAGCAGTTCTTC.

The V call is TRBV29-1, the J call TRBJ1-5, with D perhaps TRBD1 (5 bases). V lost 4 bases to trimming and J lost 1 base, with 8 bases between them. The germline gives CDR1 SQVTM, CDR2 ANQGSEA. There are 13 residues in the CDR3. For the CDR3, the DNA is TGCAGCGTTGTGTGGGGCAGCAATCAGCCCCAGCATTTT. It translates to CSVVWGSNQPQHF.

This clone was seen a single time. The chain couples TRBV10-2 to TRBJ2-3, with 11 positions matching TRBD2. The V and J ends lost 5 bases and 4 bases, in that order; junction bases with no gene match: 5. Germline CDR1 and CDR2: WSHSY and SAAADI. The CDR3 length is 15 residues. CDR3 region: CASSLLAGVADTQYF. Written as DNA, the CDR3 is TGCGCCAGCAGTCTACTAGCGGGAGTCGCAGATACGCAGTATTTT.

This chain links TRBV2 with TRBJ2-2, with TRBD1 identical over 10 bases. CDR1 SNHLY and CDR2 FYNNEI come from the germline V gene. This CDR3 is built from 16 residues. With 1 base clipped from V and 3 bases from J, the junction kept 2 bases outside the gene matches. The CDR3 is CASSEGQGAYTGELFF. Here the CDR3 DNA reads TGTGCCAGCAGTGAAGGACAGGGGGCCTACACCGGGGAGCTGTTTTTT. The variable domain in full, completed from reference TRBV2 and TRBJ2-2, reads EPEVTQTPSHQVTQMGQEVILRCVPISNHLYFYWYRQILGQKVEFLVSFYNNEISEKSEIFDDQFSVERPDGSNFTLKIRSTKLEDSAMYFCASSEGQGAYTGELFFGEGSRLTVL.

The rearrangement links TRBV6-2 or TRBV6-3 to TRBJ2-5, with 9 bases matching TRBD1. Per the germline V gene, CDR1 is MNHEY and CDR2 is SVGEGT. There are 15 residues in the CDR3. After removal of 4 bases from V and 5 bases from J, the junction contained 8 bases not matched to a gene. CDR3 coding DNA: TGTGCCAGCAGTTCCGGGACAGGGCCGAAGGAGACCCAGTACTTC. It translates to CASSSGTGPKETQYF.

This rearrangement joins TRBV7-2 to TRBJ2-3; 8 positions match TRBD2. Looked up from germline, CDR1 is SGHTA and CDR2 is FQGNSA. The CDR3 is 17 amino acids. The ends lost 1 base at V and 5 bases at J; junction bases unmatched: 11. The DNA for the CDR3 is TGTGCCAGCAGCTTAGGGTCCGAGCGGGGGAGGAGAGATACGCAGTATTTT. It codes for CASSLGSERGRRDTQYF.

The chain links TRBV30 to TRBJ1-2; TRBD1 matches 8 bases. The CDR3 extends over 15 amino acids. Germline CDR1 GTSNPN, CDR2 SVGIG (reference sequence). V lost 0 bases and J lost 2; bases outside the gene matches: 5. The CDR3 loop is CAWSVSRGPNYGYTF. The CDR3 DNA reads TGTGCCTGGAGTGTAAGCAGGGGGCCAAACTATGGCTACACCTTC.

The chain recombines TRBV6-5 with TRBJ1-3; 10 bases fit TRBD1. CDR1 is MNHEY and CDR2 is SVGAGI in the germline V gene. The CDR3 is 15 amino acids. Trimming removed 5 bases from V and 2 bases from J; junction bases left unmatched: 3. The chain's CDR3 is CASSLTGGPGNTIYF. DNA for the CDR3: TGTGCCAGCAGTCTGACAGGGGGCCCTGGAAACACCATATATTTT.

V is TRBV11-2 and J is TRBJ2-1, with unresolved D. There are 16 residues in the CDR3. V lost 4 bases to trimming and J lost 5 bases, with 18 bases between them. CDR1 and CDR2 (germline): SGHAT, FQNNGV. The CDR3 nucleotides are TGTGCCAGCAGCTCCAGAGACATTACGGGTGACAATGAGCAGTTCTTC. Translated: CASSSRDITGDNEQFF. The whole variable domain, filled in from reference TRBV11-2 and TRBJ2-1, reads EAGVAQSPRYKIIEKRQSVAFWCNPISGHATLYWYQQILGQGPKLLIQFQNNGVVDDSQLPKDRFSAERLKGVDSTLKIQPAKLEDSAVYLCASSSRDITGDNEQFFGPGTRLTVL.

The rearrangement links TRBV7-9 to TRBJ1-2, with D possibly being TRBD1 (5 bases). Trimming shortened V by 5 bases and J by 10 bases, and 17 bases separated the two germline ends. The CDR3 sequence is 13 residues long. Germline V CDR1 and CDR2: SEHNR, FQNEAQ (reference sequence). The CDR3 reads CASSTRVANAYTF. CDR3 sequence (DNA): TGTGCCAGCAGCACCAGGGTCGCTAACGCCTACACCTTC.

The rearrangement links TRBV15 to TRBJ1-1; a weak D match, TRBD1 (5 bases). Germline CDR1 reads LNHNV; CDR2 reads YYDKDF (reference sequence). V lost 0 bases, J lost 2 bases, and 10 bases lay in between. The length of the CDR3 is 15 residues. CDR3 region: CATSRDLQGNTEAFF. The CDR3 region has the DNA TGTGCCACCAGCAGAGATCTGCAGGGCAACACTGAAGCTTTCTTT.

V gene TRBV9 combines with J gene TRBJ1-6, with TRBD1 as a possible D gene (5 bases). This CDR3 contains 13 residues. Germline CDR1 is SGDLS and CDR2 is YYNGEE. Between the trimmed V and J ends, which lost 1 base and 10 bases, there was a span of 9 bases. Written as DNA, the CDR3 is TGTGCCAGCAGCGTATCGGGGGACTCACCCCTCCACTTT. This encodes CASSVSGDSPLHF.

This clone was observed a handful of times. This sequence joins TRBV18 and TRBJ1-2, with 10 bases that match TRBD1. CDR3 length: 17 residues. Per germline, CDR1 KGHSH and CDR2 LQKENI. V lost 1 base, J lost 3 bases, and 8 bases stayed unmatched. The CDR3 reads CASSPLEGQGSDYGYTF. The CDR3 DNA is TGTGCCAGCTCACCACTGGAGGGACAGGGGTCTGACTATGGCTACACCTTC.

In its sample, this clone was seen a few times. The chain employs TRBV9 and TRBJ1-2; D may be TRBD1 (6 bases). Germline V CDR1 and CDR2: SGDLS, YYNGEE. The ends were cut back, 4 bases at V and 6 bases at J, with 10 bases in the middle. CDR3 length equals 12 residues. The CDR3 region is CASSMNRDGYTF. The CDR3 coding sequence is TGTGCCAGCAGCATGAACAGGGATGGCTACACCTTC.

This clone was found once. V gene TRBV7-2 combines with J gene TRBJ1-2; 8 bases match TRBD1. J lost 7 bases, V lost 5 bases, and 6 bases had no gene match. CDR3 size: 13 residues. Per the germline V gene, CDR1 is SGHTA and CDR2 is FQGNSA. The CDR3 spells CASSTWTGIGYTF. CDR3 sequence (DNA): TGTGCCAGCAGCACCTGGACAGGGATTGGCTACACCTTC. Using reference TRBV7-2 and TRBJ1-2 for the parts outside the CDR3, the full variable domain is GAGVSQSPSNKVTEKGKDVELRCDPISGHTALYWYRQSLGQGLEFLIYFQGNSAPDKSGLPSDRFSAERTGGSVSTLTIQRTQQEDSAVYLCASSTWTGIGYTFGSGTRLTVV.

The chain couples TRBV6-5 to TRBJ2-7; D unclear. Germline lookup yields CDR1 MNHEY and CDR2 SVGAGI. The V gene lost 2 bases and the J gene lost 2 bases, with 10 bases spanning the gap. The CDR3 has 14 amino acids. The CDR3 DNA reads TGTGCCAGCAGTTACGGCTCCCAGCCCTACGAGCAGTACTTC. It translates to CASSYGSQPYEQYF.

This chain links TRBV20-1 with TRBJ2-1; possibly TRBD2 for D (7 bases). This CDR3 has 17 amino acids. Trimming shortened V by 3 bases and J by 7 bases, and 25 bases separated the two germline ends. Germline assignment: CDR1 DFQATT and CDR2 SNEGSKA (reference sequence). CDR3: CSASKGAGATFWNEQFF. The CDR3 DNA reads as TGCAGTGCTAGTAAGGGCGCGGGGGCCACCTTCTGGAATGAGCAGTTCTTC.

The chain couples TRBV12-3 or TRBV12-4 to TRBJ2-7; D uncertain. Between the trimmed V and J ends, which lost 3 bases and 2 bases, there was a span of 5 bases. The length of the CDR3 is 12 residues. The CDR3 nucleotides are TGTGCCAGCAGTTTCGTGGCCTACGAGCAGTACTTC. As protein: CASSFVAYEQYF.

The rearrangement links TRBV7-2 to TRBJ2-7, with 13 nucleotides matching TRBD2. The CDR3 extends over 18 amino acids. Per the germline V gene, CDR1 is SGHTA and CDR2 is FQGNSA. V shed 3 bases and J 5 bases; nucleotides not matched to a gene: 13. This CDR3 is CASSLRGLAGAGGDEQYF. CDR3 bases: TGTGCCAGCAGCTTGCGAGGACTAGCGGGGGCCGGGGGGGACGAGCAGTACTTC.

There are a few counts of this clone. This chain links TRBV5-4 with TRBJ1-2; D gene ambiguous. The CDR3 contains 11 residues. Germline CDR1 reads SGHNT; CDR2 reads YYREEE (reference sequence). Trimming cost V 3 bases and J 4 bases, with 4 bases left between them. DNA of the CDR3: TGTGCCAGCAGCTCGTCCTATGGCTACACCTTC. The encoded protein is CASSSSYGYTF.

The chain combines TRBV29-1 with TRBJ2-1; possibly TRBD1 for D (6 bases). V was clipped by 4 bases and J by 9 bases, with 10 bases between them. The CDR3 covers 11 residues. Germline assignment: CDR1 SQVTM and CDR2 ANQGSEA. This CDR3 is CSVGQGPEQFF. CDR3 in DNA: TGCAGCGTTGGGCAGGGGCCTGAGCAGTTCTTC.